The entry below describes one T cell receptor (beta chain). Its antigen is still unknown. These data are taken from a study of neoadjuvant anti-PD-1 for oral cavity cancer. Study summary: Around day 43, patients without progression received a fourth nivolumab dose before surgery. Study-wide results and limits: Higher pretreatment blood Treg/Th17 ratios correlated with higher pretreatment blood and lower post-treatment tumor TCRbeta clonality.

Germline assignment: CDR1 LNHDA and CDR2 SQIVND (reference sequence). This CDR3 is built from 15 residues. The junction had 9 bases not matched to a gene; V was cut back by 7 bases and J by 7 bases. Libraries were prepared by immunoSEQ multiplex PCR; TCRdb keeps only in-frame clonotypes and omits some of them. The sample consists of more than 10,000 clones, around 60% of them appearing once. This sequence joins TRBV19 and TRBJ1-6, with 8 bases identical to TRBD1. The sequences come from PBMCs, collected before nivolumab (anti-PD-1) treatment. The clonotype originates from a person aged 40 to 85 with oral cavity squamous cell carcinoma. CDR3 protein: CASKGRDRQNSPLHF. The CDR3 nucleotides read TGTGCCAGTAAAGGAAGGGACAGGCAAAATTCACCCCTCCACTTT.